Given below is one T cell receptor beta chain in context. Trimming cost V 5 bases and J 6 bases, with 18 bases left between them. Per germline, CDR1 GTSNPN and CDR2 SVGIG (reference sequence). The CDR3 sequence is 14 residues long. Vbeta (60) and Jbeta (13) primers were used in the PCR. Using immunoSEQ multiplex PCR, the repertoire was profiled, and TCRdb retains in-frame clones only, with some absent. The sample shows about 130,000 clones, roughly 84% of them seen only once. The data were obtained in a study of cytomegalovirus exposure and HLA in healthy donors. Turning to the study itself: In an early release, HLA-typed donors contributed about 80 million unique TCR sequences.

The sample comprised PBMCs. This TCR was sampled from a woman between 18 and 30 years old in good health and CMV-seropositive. The chain uses TRBV30 and TRBJ2-3, with a tentative D call TRBD2 (7 bases). CDR3 DNA sequence: TGTGCCTGGTTTAAGGGGGGGCACGGGGATACGCAGTATTTT. Protein product: CAWFKGGHGDTQYF. Using reference TRBV30 and TRBJ2-3 for the parts outside the CDR3, the full variable domain is SQTIHQWPATLVQPVGSPLSLECTVEGTSNPNLYWYRQAAGRGLQLLFYSVGIGQISSEVPQNLSASRPQDRQFILSSKKLLLSDSGFYLCAWFKGGHGDTQYFGPGTRLTVL.